This T cell receptor beta chain is from a study of blood T cell repertoires in COVID-19. Whole-study context: Sources were T cells, B-cell-depleted T cells, or PBMCs; the material itself was cDNA or gDNA.

Sequencing used immunoSEQ multiplex PCR; TCRdb keeps in-frame clones, though not all of them. This sample has about 59,000 clones, with more than 60% found just once. Sequencing input: peripheral blood. The receptor was derived from a woman in her 70s with acute or convalescent COVID-19.

The CDR3 reads CASSVEGVAGGRSTDTQYF. CDR3 bases: TGTGCCAGCAGCGTAGAAGGGGTGGCGGGGGGCCGGAGCACAGATACGCAGTATTTT. The chain combines TRBV9 with TRBJ2-3; TRBD2 aligns across 8 bases. J was trimmed by 0 bases and V by 0 bases; bases with no gene match: 12. Germline-derived CDR1 and CDR2 are SGDLS and YYNGEE. The CDR3 spans 19 residues.